This note documents a single T cell receptor beta chain sequence. Its target is not known. This specimen belongs to a study of shared clonotypes between healthy human individuals. General study findings and limits: The genetic and exposure-history diversity represented was limited by few donors. Naive CD4 clonotypes overlapped across a handful of donors at around 4.7%.

Method: immunoSEQ multiplex PCR; TCRdb's copy keeps in-frame clones and lacks some. The sample lists fewer than 1 million clones, about 96% occurring once. The CDR3 has 15 residues. Germline V gene lookup returns CDR1 MDHEN and CDR2 SYDVKM. V gave up 1 base and J gave up 5 bases, with 14 bases separating them. Selected positively for CCR7 and CD45RO-negative, naive CD8 cells excluded terminally differentiated effector memory CD45RA+ cells. The source material was naive CD8+ T cells sorted from blood. J is TRBJ2-5 and V is TRBV28; no reliable D call. This clonotype was sampled from a man younger than 40 in good health. This chain's CDR3 is CASSLSSLFGETQYF. The CDR3 DNA reads TGTGCCAGCAGTTTATCTTCTTTGTTTGGGGAGACCCAGTACTTC.